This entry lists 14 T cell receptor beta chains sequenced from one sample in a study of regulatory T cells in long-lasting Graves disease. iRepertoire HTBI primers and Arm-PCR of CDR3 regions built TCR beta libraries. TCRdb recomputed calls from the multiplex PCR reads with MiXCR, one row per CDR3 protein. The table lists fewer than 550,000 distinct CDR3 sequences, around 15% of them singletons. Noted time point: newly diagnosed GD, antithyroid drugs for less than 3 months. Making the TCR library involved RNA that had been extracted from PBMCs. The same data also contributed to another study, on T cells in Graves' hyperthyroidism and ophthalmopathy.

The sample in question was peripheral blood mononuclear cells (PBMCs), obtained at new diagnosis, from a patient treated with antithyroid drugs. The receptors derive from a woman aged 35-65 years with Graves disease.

Here the CDR3 reads CASSIGGRRAGQPQHF. CDR3 sequence (DNA): TGTGCCAGTAGTATAGGAGGGCGACGGGCAGGCCAGCCCCAGCATTTT. The rearrangement joins TRBV19 to TRBJ1-5; D is unresolved. V was clipped by 1 base and J by 7 bases, with 17 bases between them. Germline V CDR1 and CDR2: LNHDA, SQIVND (reference sequence). The CDR3 spans 16 residues.

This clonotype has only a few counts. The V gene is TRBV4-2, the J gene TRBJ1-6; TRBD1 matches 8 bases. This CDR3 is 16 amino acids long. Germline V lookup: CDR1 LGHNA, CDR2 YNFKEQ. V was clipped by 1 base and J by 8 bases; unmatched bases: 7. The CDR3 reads CASSQVEGTGHSPLHF. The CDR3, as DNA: TGTGCCAGCAGCCAAGTTGAAGGGACAGGCCATTCACCCCTCCACTTT.

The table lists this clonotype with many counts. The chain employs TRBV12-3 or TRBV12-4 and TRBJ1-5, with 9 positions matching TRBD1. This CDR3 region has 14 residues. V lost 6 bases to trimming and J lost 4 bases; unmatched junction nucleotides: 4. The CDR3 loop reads CASRPGTGNQPQHF. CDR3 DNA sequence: TGTGCCAGCAGACCCGGGACAGGGAATCAGCCCCAGCATTTT.

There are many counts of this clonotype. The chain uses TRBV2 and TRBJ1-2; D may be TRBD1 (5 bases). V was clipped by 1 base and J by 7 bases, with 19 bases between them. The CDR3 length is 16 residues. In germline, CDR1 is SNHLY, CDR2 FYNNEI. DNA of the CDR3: TGTGCCAGCAGTGAAGGGGGCGGAGGAAGTTCCTCTGGCTACACCTTC. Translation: CASSEGGGGSSSGYTF. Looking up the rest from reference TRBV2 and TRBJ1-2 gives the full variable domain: EPEVTQTPSHQVTQMGQEVILRCVPISNHLYFYWYRQILGQKVEFLVSFYNNEISEKSEIFDDQFSVERPDGSNFTLKIRSTKLEDSAMYFCASSEGGGGSSSGYTFGSGTRLTVV.

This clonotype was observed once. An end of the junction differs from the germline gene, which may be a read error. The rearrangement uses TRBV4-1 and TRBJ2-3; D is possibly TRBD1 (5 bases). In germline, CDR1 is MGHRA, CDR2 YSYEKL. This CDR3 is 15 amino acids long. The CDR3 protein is CAGSQVLQDGDTQYF. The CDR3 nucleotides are TGCGCCGGCAGCCAAGTGTTACAGGATGGGGATACGCAGTATTTT.

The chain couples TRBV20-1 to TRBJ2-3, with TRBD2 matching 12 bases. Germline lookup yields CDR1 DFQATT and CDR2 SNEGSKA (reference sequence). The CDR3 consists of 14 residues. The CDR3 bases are TGCAGCATAACTAGCGGGGGGTTCACAGATACGCAGTATTTT. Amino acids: CSITSGGFTDTQYF.

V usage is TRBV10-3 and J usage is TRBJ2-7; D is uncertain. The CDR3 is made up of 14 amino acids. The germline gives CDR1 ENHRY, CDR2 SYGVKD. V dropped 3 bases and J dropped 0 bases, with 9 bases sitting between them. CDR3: CAISEDASSYEQYF. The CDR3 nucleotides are TGTGCCATCAGTGAAGATGCGAGCTCCTACGAGCAGTACTTC.

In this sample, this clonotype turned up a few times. CDR3 coding DNA: TGCGCCTCCAAGGGGGGGGACAGGGCGGGACGGAACACTGAAGCTTTCTTT. Translated: CASKGGDRAGRNTEAFF. The V gene is TRBV10-2, the J gene TRBJ1-1, with 9 bases lining up with TRBD1. J was trimmed by 1 base and V by 11 bases; bases with no gene match: 17. There are 17 residues in the CDR3. Germline values: CDR1 WSHSY, CDR2 SAAADI.

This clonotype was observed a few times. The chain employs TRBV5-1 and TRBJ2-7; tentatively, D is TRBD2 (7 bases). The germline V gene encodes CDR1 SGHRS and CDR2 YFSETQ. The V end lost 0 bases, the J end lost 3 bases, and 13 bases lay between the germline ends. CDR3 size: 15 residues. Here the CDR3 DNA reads TGCGCCAGCAGCTTGGGGGGCGGGGGCCTCTACGAGCAGTACTTC. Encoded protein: CASSLGGGGLYEQYF.

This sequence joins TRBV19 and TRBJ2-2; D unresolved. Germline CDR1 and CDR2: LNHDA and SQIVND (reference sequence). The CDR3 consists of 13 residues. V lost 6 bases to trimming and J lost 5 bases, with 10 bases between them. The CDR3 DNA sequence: TGTGCCAGTAGGAAAGAAGTGACCGGGGAGCTGTTTTTT. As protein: CASRKEVTGELFF. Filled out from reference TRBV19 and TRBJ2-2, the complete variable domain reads DGGITQSPKYLFRKEGQNVTLSCEQNLNHDAMYWYRQDPGQGLRLIYYSQIVNDFQKGDIAEGYSVSREKKESFPLTVTSAQKNPTAFYLCASRKEVTGELFFGEGSRLTVL.

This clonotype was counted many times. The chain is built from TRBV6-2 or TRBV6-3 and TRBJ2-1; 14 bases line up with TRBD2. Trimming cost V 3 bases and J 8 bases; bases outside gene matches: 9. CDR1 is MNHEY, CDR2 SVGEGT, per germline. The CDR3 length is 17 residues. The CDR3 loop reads CASSYTPGLAGVDEQFF. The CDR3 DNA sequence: TGTGCCAGCAGTTATACACCGGGACTAGCGGGGGTCGATGAGCAGTTCTTC.

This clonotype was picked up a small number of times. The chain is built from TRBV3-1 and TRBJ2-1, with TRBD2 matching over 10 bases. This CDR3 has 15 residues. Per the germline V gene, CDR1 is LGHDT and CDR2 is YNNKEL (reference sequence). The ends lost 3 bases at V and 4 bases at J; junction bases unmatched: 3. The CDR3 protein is CASSQTSGHYNEQFF. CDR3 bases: TGTGCCAGCAGCCAGACTAGCGGGCATTACAATGAGCAGTTCTTC.

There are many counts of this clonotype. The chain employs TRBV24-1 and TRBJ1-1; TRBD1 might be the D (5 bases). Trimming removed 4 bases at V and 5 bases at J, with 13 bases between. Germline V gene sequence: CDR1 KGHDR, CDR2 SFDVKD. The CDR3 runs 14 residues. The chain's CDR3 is CATSDPSRETEAFF. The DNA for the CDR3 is TGTGCCACCAGTGACCCTTCCAGGGAAACTGAAGCTTTCTTT.

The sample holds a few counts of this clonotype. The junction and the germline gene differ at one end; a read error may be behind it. Here the CDR3 reads CASSGEDEQYF. CDR3 DNA: TGTGCTAGCAGTGGTGAGGACGAGCAGTACTTC. The J gene is TRBJ2-7, the V gene TRBV12-3 or TRBV12-4; D not certain. The CDR3 runs 11 residues.